The 7 T cell receptor beta chains in this list originate from one sample, sequenced in a study of blood T cell repertoires in COVID-19. The data were produced by immunoSEQ multiplex PCR, yet TCRdb's version contains in-frame clones alone and is incomplete. The sample lists more than 200,000 clones; around 80% were seen once. The specimen sequenced was peripheral blood. The receptors come from a man aged 55 to 69 with acute or convalescent COVID-19.

This rearrangement joins TRBV7-9 to TRBJ1-4; D perhaps matches TRBD1 (5 bases). Trimming left V 1 base short and J 4 bases short, with 13 bases between. From germline, CDR1 is SEHNR and CDR2 FQNEAQ (reference sequence). The CDR3 has 16 amino acids. For the CDR3, the DNA is TGTGCCAGCAGCTTAGGGGGGGAGAGCTTTAATGAAAAACTGTTTTTT. This sequence encodes CASSLGGESFNEKLFF.

The V and J genes are TRBV28 and TRBJ1-2; 8 bases line up with TRBD1. The germline CDR1 and CDR2 sequences are MDHEN and SYDVKM. The V and J ends lost 2 bases and 4 bases, in that order; junction bases with no gene match: 6. This CDR3 comprises 15 residues. CDR3 in DNA: TGTGCCAGCAGTTTAACAGGGGGTACCTCCTATGGCTACACCTTC. It specifies CASSLTGGTSYGYTF.

This chain connects TRBV4-1 to TRBJ1-2, with D uncertain. The CDR3 has 13 amino acids. V dropped 4 bases and J dropped 6 bases, with 12 bases sitting between them. CDR1 and CDR2 from the germline V gene are MGHRA and YSYEKL. DNA of the CDR3: TGCGCCAGCAGCCCTCAAGGAGGGAATGGCTACACCTTC. This gives the protein CASSPQGGNGYTF.

The chain is built from TRBV2 and TRBJ1-5; D is undetermined. The CDR3 has 17 residues. Between the trimmed V and J ends, which lost 5 bases and 0 bases, there was a span of 17 bases. Germline V lookup: CDR1 SNHLY, CDR2 FYNNEI. The CDR3 spells CASSTRRQTHSNQPQHF. CDR3 coding DNA: TGTGCCAGCAGTACCCGGAGGCAAACCCATAGCAATCAGCCCCAGCATTTT.

CDR3 region: CASSQSGSGSSGDTQYF. The DNA of the CDR3 is TGCGCCAGCAGCCAGTCCGGGTCGGGGTCTAGTGGAGATACGCAGTATTTT. The V gene is TRBV4-1, the J gene TRBJ2-3; perhaps TRBD2 as D (5 bases). The germline CDR1 and CDR2 sequences are MGHRA and YSYEKL. The ends were cut back, 3 bases at V and 5 bases at J, with 21 bases in the middle. The CDR3 spans 17 residues.

The sample holds one count of this clone. The V gene is TRBV11-2, the J gene TRBJ2-1, with 10 bases matching TRBD2. Trimming removed 8 bases from V and 6 bases from J; junction bases left unmatched: 10. Per germline, CDR1 SGHAT and CDR2 FQNNGV. The CDR3 has 15 amino acids. In DNA, the CDR3 is TGTGCCAGCCAACGCAGCGGGGGGGCCGTCAATGAGCAGTTCTTC. It specifies CASQRSGGAVNEQFF.

V is TRBV18 and J is TRBJ2-2, with D maybe TRBD2 (5 bases). The germline gives CDR1 KGHSH, CDR2 LQKENI. The V gene lost 2 bases and the J gene lost 1 base, with 8 bases spanning the gap. The CDR3 has 15 amino acids. The CDR3 spells CASSPVGLNTGELFF. As DNA, the CDR3 is TGTGCCAGCTCACCAGTTGGACTGAACACCGGGGAGCTGTTTTTT.